By share, the clone carrying this T cell receptor beta chain ranks as medium-sized. Its target is unknown. The genes and germline here are from mouse. The read stops 1 residue short of the end of the CDR3; the missing end is completed from the germline J gene. The protocol was immunoSEQ multiplex PCR, while the TCRdb copy is restricted to in-frame clones and leaves out a portion. Of 7,500 to 8,500 clones in the sample, less than 45% were seen once. The time point denotes: mouse harvest day 14 after allogeneic transplant. The graft held 10^6 splenic CD5+ T cells and 10^7 T-cell-depleted bone marrow cells. B6 (H2b) cells into BALB/c (H2d) mice; tissues taken at day 7 or 14. This CDR3 contains 14 residues. Looked up from germline, CDR1 is FNHDT and CDR2 is SITEND (reference sequence). V was pared by 3 bases and J by 7 bases, with 14 bases between. This sample was taken from a study of tissue T cells after allogeneic stem cell transplantation. General study findings and limits: Anatomically similar tissues had similar TCR repertoires within each patient. Few T cell clones were shared across patients, but motif clusters showed tissue-specific shared signatures. Limitations included a small, clinically heterogeneous cohort and limited sampling depth.

The V gene is TRBV19, the J gene TRBJ2-1; D possibly corresponds to TRBD1 (6 bases). The specimen was skin. The TCR originated in a female BALB/c mouse given C57BL/6 T cells with graft-versus-host disease after an allogeneic hematopoietic cell transplant. Incomplete CDR3 DNA: TGTGCCAGCAGTACCTCAGGGGAGGGCGCTGAGCAGTTC. Translating gives CASSTSGEGAEQF. Given in full, the CDR3 is CASSTSGEGAEQFF.